This T cell receptor beta chain was sequenced during a study of cytomegalovirus exposure and HLA in healthy donors. V was clipped by 0 bases and J by 8 bases; unmatched bases: 6. The germline V gene encodes CDR1 SGHNT and CDR2 YYREEE (reference sequence). The CDR3 covers 16 residues. Notes on this clone: What it binds is not known.

Broader study findings: A later analysis associated approximately 17,000 TCR beta sequences with HLA alleles at a 0.05 false discovery rate.

Donors counted as nominally healthy when sampled, yet unrecorded immune exposures were likely. The PCR used 60 Vbeta and 13 Jbeta primers. Sequenced by immunoSEQ multiplex PCR; TCRdb stores in-frame clones only, minus some. The profile shows 170,000 or so clones, less than 90% of them singletons. This TCR came from a woman under 30 in good health and CMV-seronegative. The rearrangement joins TRBV5-4 to TRBJ1-4; 11 bases align to TRBD1. The specimen was PBMCs. The CDR3 is CASSLVPGQGEEKLFF. The CDR3 DNA sequence: TGTGCCAGCAGCTTGGTTCCGGGACAGGGGGAGGAAAAACTGTTTTTT.